This T cell receptor beta chain came from a study of HIV-infected patients and healthy controls. V was trimmed by 1 base and J by 8 bases, leaving 6 bases between them. Germline assignment: CDR1 LGHDT and CDR2 YNNKEL (reference sequence). The CDR3 is made up of 12 amino acids. TCRdb re-derived calls from the 5' RACE reads in MiXCR, one entry per CDR3 protein. This table holds approximately 67,000 distinct CDR3 sequences, roughly a sixth found once. Sequencing input: CD4+ T cells from blood. V and J are TRBV3-1 and TRBJ2-1; no definite D call. This clonotype originated in a human donor in good health. The CDR3 protein is CASSQVSHEQFF. The CDR3 coding sequence is TGTGCCAGCAGCCAAGTTTCTCATGAGCAGTTCTTC.